The source of this TCR beta chain is a study of shared T cell receptors in the human thymus. Repertoires were generated with immunoSEQ multiplex PCR, while TCRdb's copy carries only in-frame clones and drops some. This table holds almost 550,000 clones, more than 75% found once. These data also featured in a second study, about human thymus T cells. That work contributes: It was healthy Finnish infants having corrective surgery for congenital heart defects who were the donors. The thymus was resected at corrective cardiac surgery. Thymic and blood repertoires seemed to favor certain V and J genes. Highly overlapping thymic repertoires in unrelated individuals were reported by related research.

The sequence was obtained from a boy under two years old with a congenital heart defect. Sequencing used thymocytes.

The CDR3 here is CSVGGGLAKNIQYF. CDR3 bases: TGCAGCGTTGGGGGGGGCTTGGCCAAAAACATTCAGTACTTC. V and J are TRBV29-1 and TRBJ2-4; D is perhaps TRBD2 (7 bases). Trimming shortened V by 4 bases and J by 1 base, and 11 bases separated the two germline ends. The CDR3 has 14 residues. Germline V gene sequence: CDR1 SQVTM, CDR2 ANQGSEA.